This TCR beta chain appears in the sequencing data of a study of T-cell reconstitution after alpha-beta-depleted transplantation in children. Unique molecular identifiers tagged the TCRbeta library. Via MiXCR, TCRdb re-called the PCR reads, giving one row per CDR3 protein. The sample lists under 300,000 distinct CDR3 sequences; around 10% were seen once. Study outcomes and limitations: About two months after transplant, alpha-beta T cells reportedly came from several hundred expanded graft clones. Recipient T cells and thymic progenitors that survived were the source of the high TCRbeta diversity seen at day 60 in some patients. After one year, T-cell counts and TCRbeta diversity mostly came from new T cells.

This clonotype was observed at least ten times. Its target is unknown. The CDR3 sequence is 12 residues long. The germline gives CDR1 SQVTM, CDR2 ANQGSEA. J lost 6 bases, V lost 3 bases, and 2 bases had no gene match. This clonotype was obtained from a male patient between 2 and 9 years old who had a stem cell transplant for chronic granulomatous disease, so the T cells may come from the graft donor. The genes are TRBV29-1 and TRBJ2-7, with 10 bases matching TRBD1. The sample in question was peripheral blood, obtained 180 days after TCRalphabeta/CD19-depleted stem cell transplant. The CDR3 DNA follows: TGCAGCGTTGAGGGACAGGGGTTCGAGCAGTACTTC. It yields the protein CSVEGQGFEQYF.